This TCR beta chain was sequenced for a study of HIV-infected patients and healthy controls. This clonotype is deemed medium-sized. No cell fractionation was done, so the repertoire covers all unsorted peripheral blood T cells. 450 to 600 ng RNA was reverse transcribed with alpha and beta constant-region primers. Separate chain-specific third strand synthesis with multiplexing indices produced the alpha and beta libraries. MiXCR was run by TCRdb on the 5' RACE reads, yielding one entry per CDR3 protein. The table lists about 9,300 distinct CDR3 sequences, roughly 5.8% of them singletons. The CDR3 totals 12 residues. Trimming pared 2 bases from V and 14 bases from J, leaving 15 bases between.

Sequenced input: blood. This TCR was sampled from an adult in good health. V is TRBV12-3 or TRBV12-4 and J is TRBJ1-2; D gene uncertain. CDR3 bases: TGTGCCAGCAGTTTATTGGCAGGAGAACGTACCTTC. This sequence encodes CASSLLAGERTF.